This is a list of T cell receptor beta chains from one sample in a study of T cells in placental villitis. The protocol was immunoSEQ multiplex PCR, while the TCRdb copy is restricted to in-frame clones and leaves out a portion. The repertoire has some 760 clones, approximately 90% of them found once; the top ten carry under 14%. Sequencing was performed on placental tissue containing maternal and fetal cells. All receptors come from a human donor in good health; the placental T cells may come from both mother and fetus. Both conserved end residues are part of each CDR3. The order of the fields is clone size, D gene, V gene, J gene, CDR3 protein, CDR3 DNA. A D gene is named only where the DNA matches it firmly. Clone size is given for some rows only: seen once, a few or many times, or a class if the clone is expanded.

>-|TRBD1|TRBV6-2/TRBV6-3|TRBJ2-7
CASSYSMGTGYEQYF
TGTGCCAGCAGTTACTCGATGGGGACAGGCTACGAGCAGTACTTC
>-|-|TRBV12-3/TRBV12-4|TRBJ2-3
CASRSDITDTQYF
TGTGCCAGCAGGTCGGACATTACAGATACGCAGTATTTT
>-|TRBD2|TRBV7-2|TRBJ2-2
CASSFGLAVITGELFF
TGTGCCAGCAGCTTCGGACTAGCGGTGATCACCGGGGAGCTGTTTTTT
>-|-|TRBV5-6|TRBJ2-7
CASSSMGSYYEQYF
TGTGCCAGCAGCTCGATGGGGTCTTACTACGAGCAGTACTTC
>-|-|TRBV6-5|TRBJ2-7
CASPPANPVGQYF
TGTGCCAGCCCTCCGGCCAATCCCGTAGGGCAGTACTTC
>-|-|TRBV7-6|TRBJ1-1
CASSLGTEAFF
TGTGCCAGCAGCTTAGGGACAGAAGCTTTCTTT
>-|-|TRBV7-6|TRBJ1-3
CASSLRGGQGNSGNTIYF
TGTGCCAGCAGCTTACGGGGGGGTCAGGGAAACTCTGGAAACACCATATATTTT
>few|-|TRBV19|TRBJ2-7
CASSIDRTRGQYF
TGTGCCAGTAGTATCGACAGGACCCGCGGGCAGTACTTC
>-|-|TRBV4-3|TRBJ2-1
CASSHEEGWANEQFF
TGCGCCAGCAGCCATGAGGAGGGATGGGCCAATGAGCAGTTCTTC
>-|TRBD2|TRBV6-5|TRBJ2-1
CASRRGTSGREQFF
TGTGCCAGCAGACGCGGGACTAGCGGTAGGGAGCAGTTCTTC
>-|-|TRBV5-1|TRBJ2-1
CASSLGPQSSYNEQFF
TGCGCCAGCAGCTTGGGCCCTCAGAGCTCCTACAATGAGCAGTTCTTC
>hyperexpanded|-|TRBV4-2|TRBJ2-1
CASSQTGPEQFF
TGTGCCAGCAGCCAGACCGGTCCTGAGCAGTTCTTC
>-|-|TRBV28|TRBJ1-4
CASSFRLRYEKLFF
TGTGCCAGCAGTTTCAGACTACGCTATGAAAAACTGTTTTTT
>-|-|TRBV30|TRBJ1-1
CAWSGMNTEAFF
TGTGCCTGGAGTGGTATGAACACTGAAGCTTTCTTT
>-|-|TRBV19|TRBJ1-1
CASSIREMNTEAFF
TGTGCCAGTAGTATTCGGGAGATGAACACTGAAGCTTTCTTT
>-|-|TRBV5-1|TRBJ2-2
CASSFTTSGELFF
TGCGCCAGCAGCTTCACGACTTCCGGGGAGCTGTTTTTT
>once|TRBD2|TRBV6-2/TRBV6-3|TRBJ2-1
CASSNLRTSGTTYNEQFF
TGTGCCAGCAGTAATCTACGGACTAGCGGGACCACCTACAATGAGCAGTTCTTC
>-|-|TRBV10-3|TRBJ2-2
CAISEGGYTGELFF
TGTGCCATCAGTGAGGGTGGATACACCGGGGAGCTGTTTTTT
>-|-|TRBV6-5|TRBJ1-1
CASSYSRGNTEAFF
TGTGCCAGCAGTTACTCGCGGGGGAACACTGAAGCTTTCTTT
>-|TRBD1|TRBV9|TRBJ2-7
CASSGGTALGYEQYF
TGTGCCAGCAGCGGAGGGACAGCCCTCGGCTACGAGCAGTACTTC
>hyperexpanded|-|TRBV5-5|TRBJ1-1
CASSLVGTEAFF
TGTGCCAGCAGCTTGGTGGGAACTGAAGCTTTCTTT
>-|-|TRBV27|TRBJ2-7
CVSSLHYKYEQYF
TGTGTCAGCAGTTTACACTATAAATACGAGCAGTACTTC
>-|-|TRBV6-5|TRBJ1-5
CASRTGMGNQPQHF
TGTGCCAGCAGAACAGGGATGGGCAATCAGCCCCAGCATTTT
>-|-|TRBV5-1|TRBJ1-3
CASSLGSGFLSGNTIYF
TGCGCCAGCAGCTTGGGGTCAGGATTCCTCTCTGGAAACACCATATATTTT
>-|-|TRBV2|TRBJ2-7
CASSEAYEQYF
TGTGCCAGCAGTGAAGCCTACGAGCAGTACTTC
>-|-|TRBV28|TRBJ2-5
CASSFRGAGRQETQYF
TGTGCCAGCAGTTTCCGGGGAGCAGGAAGGCAAGAGACCCAGTACTTC
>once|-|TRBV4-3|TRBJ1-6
CASSPRGSSYNSPLHF
TGCGCCAGCAGCCCCCGTGGTAGTTCCTATAATTCACCCCTCCACTTT
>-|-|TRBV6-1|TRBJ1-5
CASSEDVGTSNQPQHF
TGTGCCAGCAGTGAAGACGTGGGTACAAGCAATCAGCCCCAGCATTTT
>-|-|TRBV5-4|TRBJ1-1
CASSLQNTEAFF
TGTGCCAGCAGCTTGCAGAACACTGAAGCTTTCTTT
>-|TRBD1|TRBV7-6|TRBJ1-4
CASSLERGREEKLFF
TGTGCCAGCAGCTTAGAGAGGGGGCGGGAGGAAAAACTGTTTTTT
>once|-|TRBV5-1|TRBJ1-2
CASSALQGGYGYTF
TGCGCCAGCAGCGCATTGCAGGGTGGCTATGGCTACACCTTC